The clone carrying this T cell receptor beta chain was detected many times. Antigen unknown. TCRdb passed the 5' RACE reads through MiXCR, listing each CDR3 protein once. The sample lists about 70,000 distinct CDR3 sequences, approximately 8.9% occurring once. The time point was: blood at routine non-recurrence follow-up after resection. Extraction of whole RNA from tumor, nontumor lung or frozen PBMC preceded unsorted sequencing. This specimen belongs to a study of spatial heterogeneity in lung cancer. For the study at large: Donors were around 70 untreated early-stage non-small cell lung cancer patients. Sequencing covered available follow-up PBMC samples collected a median of about two years after resection.

General observations from the study: Among blood samples, ubiquitous expanded tumor TCRs appeared more at resection than at follow-up.

The sequencing used PBMCs, collected at follow-up. This sequence originates from a female donor with early-stage non-small cell lung cancer.

CDR3: CASIPGAAPIEAFF. The CDR3, as DNA: TGTGCCAGCATCCCTGGGGCCGCCCCGATTGAAGCTTTCTTT. The chain recombines TRBV28 with TRBJ1-1; possibly TRBD1 for D (5 bases). V gave up 7 bases and J gave up 7 bases, with 19 bases separating them. The CDR3 contains 14 residues. Germline-derived CDR1 and CDR2 are MDHEN and SYDVKM.